The text below deals with one T cell receptor (beta chain). Germline CDR1 and CDR2: SGHRS and YFSETQ. The CDR3 contains 16 residues. V dropped 1 base and J dropped 4; count of bases not matched to a gene: 8. This entry comes from a study of blood T cell repertoires in COVID-19. Looking at the study overall: Samples taken during acute and convalescent COVID-19 were collected in the United States, Italy and Spain. T cells, B-cell-depleted T cells, or PBMCs supplied cDNA or gDNA.

As processed by the authors: Amplification with reference gene primers provided the estimates of nucleated cell counts. Clones were sequenced by immunoSEQ multiplex PCR, and TCRdb holds only the in-frame ones, with some missing. V, J and clone size are taken as reported in that table, and D and trimming were inferred from the DNA itself. The profile covers about 80,000 clones, with around 88% appearing a single time and around 5.1% taken by the ten largest. This chain links TRBV5-1 with TRBJ2-5; 9 nucleotides match TRBD2. This clonotype was obtained from a woman older than 75 with active or convalescent COVID-19. Sequencing input: peripheral blood. The CDR3 DNA reads as TGCGCCAGCAGCTTGTTCACAGCGGGGGGCGGAGAGACCCAGTACTTC. Protein: CASSLFTAGGGETQYF.